This T cell receptor beta chain was found in a study of Ad26.COV2.S vaccination and SARS-CoV-2 variants. Points from the study as a whole: The study found similar non-spike TCR breadth in vaccine and placebo recipients. While placebo recipients had lower spike-specific TCR breadth, vaccine recipients had more. Substantial breadth was reported for post-vaccination spike-specific CD8+ and CD4+ T cells.

V gave up 4 bases and J gave up 3 bases, with 15 bases separating them. This CDR3 spans 14 amino acids. CDR1 and CDR2 from the germline V gene are SQVTM and ANQGSEA. Treatment here: 19 received Ad26.COV2.S at low or high dose, single or two shots; 5 received placebo; per-sample allocation not given. Samples analyzed were those drawn on day 63 after the first vaccine or placebo injection. Ad26.COV2.S expressed prefusion-stabilized spike from the original Wuhan strain. Regarding this clone: What it recognizes is unknown.

Data came from immunoSEQ multiplex PCR; TCRdb stores just in-frame clones and leaves some out. The profile shows about 390,000 clones, approximately 91% of them singletons. This TCR derives from a person aged 18-65 years who received the Ad26.COV2.S COVID-19 vaccine or a placebo. Sample: peripheral blood, taken in a trial of Ad26.COV2.S vaccine versus placebo. The chain recombines TRBV29-1 with TRBJ1-1; D might be TRBD1 (5 bases). CDR3 sequence reads: CSVAGRLGDTEAFF. The CDR3 region has the DNA TGCAGCGTTGCCGGCAGGTTGGGGGACACTGAAGCTTTCTTT.